Sequencing of this T cell receptor (beta chain) was carried out in a study of cytomegalovirus exposure and HLA in healthy donors. Study details: HLA-typed donors were the source of 80 million to 90 million unique TCRs, which an early data release held. Study outcomes and limitations: TRBV6-2, TRBV6-3 and some other V segments were excluded as indistinguishable. The study designated 150 to 200 TCR beta chains cytomegalovirus-associated.

A remark on this clone: As yet, its antigen is unknown.

After removal of 4 bases from V and 2 bases from J, the junction contained 5 bases not matched to a gene. The CDR3 totals 14 residues. Germline CDR1 and CDR2: SEHNR and FQNEAQ (reference sequence). Primers: 60 Vbeta forward and 13 Jbeta reverse. Methods used by the authors: An analysis that came later counted tens of millions of unique TCR beta chains, approximately 10 million shared. Profiled with immunoSEQ multiplex PCR; TCRdb holds only in-frame clones, not every one. From that table come the V and J calls and clone size; the DNA was used to work out D and trimming. The sample records about 160,000 clones, approximately 85% being singletons.

Sample: PBMCs. V usage is TRBV7-9 and J usage is TRBJ2-7; 7 bases fit TRBD1. This clonotype originated in a girl aged 2 to 10 in good health and CMV-seropositive. CDR3: CASSSEDRTYEQYF. CDR3 nucleotide sequence: TGTGCCAGCAGCTCCGAGGACAGGACCTACGAGCAGTACTTC.